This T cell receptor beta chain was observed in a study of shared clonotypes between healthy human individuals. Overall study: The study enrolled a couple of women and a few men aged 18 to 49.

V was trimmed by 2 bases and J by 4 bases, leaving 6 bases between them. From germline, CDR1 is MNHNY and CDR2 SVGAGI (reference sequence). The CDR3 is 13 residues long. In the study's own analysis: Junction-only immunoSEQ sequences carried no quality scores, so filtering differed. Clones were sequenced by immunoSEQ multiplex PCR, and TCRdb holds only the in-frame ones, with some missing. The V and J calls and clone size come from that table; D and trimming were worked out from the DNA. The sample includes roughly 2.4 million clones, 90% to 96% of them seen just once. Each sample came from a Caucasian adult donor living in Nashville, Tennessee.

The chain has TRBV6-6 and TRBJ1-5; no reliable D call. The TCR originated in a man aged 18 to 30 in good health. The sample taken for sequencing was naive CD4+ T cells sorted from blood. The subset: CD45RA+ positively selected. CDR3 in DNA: TGTGCCAGCAGTTACGTGATTAATCAGCCCCAGCATTTT. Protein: CASSYVINQPQHF.